This passage covers 3 T cell receptor beta chains from one sample sequenced in a study of blood T cell repertoires in COVID-19. The method was immunoSEQ multiplex PCR; TCRdb's version includes in-frame clones alone and lacks a portion of them. The sample records 150,000 to 180,000 clones, around 85% being singletons. The sequenced material came from peripheral blood. Receptor source: a man aged 55 to 69 with COVID-19, enrolled during active disease.

This clone was detected only a few times. J is TRBJ1-1 and V is TRBV7-2; tentatively, D is TRBD1 (6 bases). V lost 5 bases, J lost 3 bases, and 13 bases lay in between. The CDR3 contains 14 residues. Germline V gives CDR1 SGHTA, CDR2 FQGNSA. The CDR3 DNA reads TGTGCCAGCAGCCGGAATGCAGGGGACACTGAAGCTTTCTTT. As protein: CASSRNAGDTEAFF.

The chain carries TRBV2 and TRBJ2-7; a possible D gene is TRBD1 (6 bases). The germline V gene encodes CDR1 SNHLY and CDR2 FYNNEI. Trimming stripped 6 bases from V and 2 bases from J, with 8 bases between. CDR3 length: 12 amino acids. The CDR3 here is CASRNRAYEQYF. The CDR3 nucleotides are TGTGCCAGCAGGAACAGGGCCTACGAGCAGTACTTC.

The chain carries TRBV19 and TRBJ2-6, with 9 bases aligning to TRBD1. The CDR3 has 18 residues. V trimming: 3 bases; J trimming: 0 bases; junction bases outside the gene matches: 6. Germline CDR1 and CDR2: LNHDA and SQIVND (reference sequence). The CDR3 loop reads CASSIGTGKVSGANVLTF. As DNA, the CDR3 is TGTGCCAGTAGTATCGGGACAGGGAAGGTCTCTGGGGCCAACGTCCTGACTTTC.